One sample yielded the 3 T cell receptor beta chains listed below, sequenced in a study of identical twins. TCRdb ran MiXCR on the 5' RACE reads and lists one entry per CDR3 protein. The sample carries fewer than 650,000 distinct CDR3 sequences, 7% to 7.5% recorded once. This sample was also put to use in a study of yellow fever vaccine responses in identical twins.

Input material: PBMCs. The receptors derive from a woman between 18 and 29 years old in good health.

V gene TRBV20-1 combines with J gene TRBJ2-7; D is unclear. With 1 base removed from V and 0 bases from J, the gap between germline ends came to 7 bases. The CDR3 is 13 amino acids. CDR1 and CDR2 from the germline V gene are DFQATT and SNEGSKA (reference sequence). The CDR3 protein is CSARATDSYEQYV. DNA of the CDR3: TGCAGTGCTAGAGCCACGGACTCCTACGAGCAGTACGTC.

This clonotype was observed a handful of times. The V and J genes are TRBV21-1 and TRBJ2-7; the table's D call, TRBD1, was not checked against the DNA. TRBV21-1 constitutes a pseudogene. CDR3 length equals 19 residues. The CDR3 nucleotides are TGTGCCAGCAGCAAAGCGGGGTGGACAGACCATGAGAGCTCCTACGAGCAGTACGTC. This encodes CASSKAGWTDHESSYEQYV.

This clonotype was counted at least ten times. The CDR3 here is CASKEGRSTTGELFF. The CDR3 coding sequence is TGTGCCAGCAAGGAGGGCCGATCAACTACCGGGGAGCTGTTTTTT. The rearrangement joins TRBV5-5 to TRBJ2-2, with a tentative D call TRBD2 (6 bases). This CDR3 has 15 residues. Germline V gene data show CDR1 as SGHKS and CDR2 as YYEKEE (reference sequence). V was shortened by 6 bases and J by 5 bases, with 17 bases between the two germline ends.